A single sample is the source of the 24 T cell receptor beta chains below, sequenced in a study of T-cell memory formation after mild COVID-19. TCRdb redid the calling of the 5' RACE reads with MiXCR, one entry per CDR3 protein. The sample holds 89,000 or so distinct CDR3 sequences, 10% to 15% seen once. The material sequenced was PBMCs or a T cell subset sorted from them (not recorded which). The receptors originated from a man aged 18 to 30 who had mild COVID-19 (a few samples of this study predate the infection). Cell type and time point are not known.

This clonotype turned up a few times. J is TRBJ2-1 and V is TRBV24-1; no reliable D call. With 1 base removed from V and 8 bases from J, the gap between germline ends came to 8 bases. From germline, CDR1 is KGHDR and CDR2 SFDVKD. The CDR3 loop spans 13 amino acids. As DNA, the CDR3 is TGTGCCACCAGTGATTTCGGATGGGATGAGCAGTTCTTC. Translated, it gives CATSDFGWDEQFF.

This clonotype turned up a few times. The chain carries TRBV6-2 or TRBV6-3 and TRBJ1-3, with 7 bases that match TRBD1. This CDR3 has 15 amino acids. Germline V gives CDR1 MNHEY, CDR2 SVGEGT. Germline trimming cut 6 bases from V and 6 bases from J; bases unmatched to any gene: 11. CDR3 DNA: TGTGCCAGCAGCCCAGACAGGGAGGCGGAAAACACCATATATTTT. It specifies CASSPDREAENTIYF.

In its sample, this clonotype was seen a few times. CDR3 protein: CAIRDIYGYTF. DNA of the CDR3: TGTGCCATCCGGGACATCTATGGCTACACCTTC. The chain uses TRBV6-5 and TRBJ1-2, with a possible D match to TRBD1 (6 bases). In germline, CDR1 is MNHEY, CDR2 SVGAGI. The CDR3 totals 11 residues. Trimming left V 10 bases short and J 4 bases short, with 10 bases between.

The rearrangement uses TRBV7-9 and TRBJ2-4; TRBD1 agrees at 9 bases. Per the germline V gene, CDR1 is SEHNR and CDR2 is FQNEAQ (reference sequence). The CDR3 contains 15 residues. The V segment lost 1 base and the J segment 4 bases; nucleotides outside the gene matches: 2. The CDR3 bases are TGTGCCAGCAGCTTAGTGGGACAGGGAAAAAACATTCAGTACTTC. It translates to CASSLVGQGKNIQYF.

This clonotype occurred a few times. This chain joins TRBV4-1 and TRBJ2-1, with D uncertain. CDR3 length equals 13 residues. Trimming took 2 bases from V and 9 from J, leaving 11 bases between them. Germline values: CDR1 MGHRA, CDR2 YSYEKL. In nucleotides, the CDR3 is TGCGCCAGCAGCCAAAATTTACCTCTTGAGCAGTTCTTC. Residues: CASSQNLPLEQFF.

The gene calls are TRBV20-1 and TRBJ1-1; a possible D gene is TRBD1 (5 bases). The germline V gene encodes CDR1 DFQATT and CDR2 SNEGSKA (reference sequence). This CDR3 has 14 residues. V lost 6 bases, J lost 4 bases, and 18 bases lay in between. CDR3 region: CSAGNGGRGTEAFF. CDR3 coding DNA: TGCAGTGCGGGGAACGGGGGAAGAGGCACTGAAGCTTTCTTT.

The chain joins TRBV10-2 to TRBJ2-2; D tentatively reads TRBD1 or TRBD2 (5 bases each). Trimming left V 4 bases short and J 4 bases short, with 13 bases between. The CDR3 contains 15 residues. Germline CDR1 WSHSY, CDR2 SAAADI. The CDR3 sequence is CASSGGGFVTGELFF. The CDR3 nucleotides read TGCGCCAGCAGTGGTGGGGGATTCGTCACCGGGGAGCTGTTTTTT.

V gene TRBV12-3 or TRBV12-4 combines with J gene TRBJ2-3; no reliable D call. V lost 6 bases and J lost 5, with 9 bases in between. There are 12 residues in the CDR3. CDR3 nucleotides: TGTGCCAGCAGGGACCAACGAGATACGCAGTATTTT. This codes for CASRDQRDTQYF.

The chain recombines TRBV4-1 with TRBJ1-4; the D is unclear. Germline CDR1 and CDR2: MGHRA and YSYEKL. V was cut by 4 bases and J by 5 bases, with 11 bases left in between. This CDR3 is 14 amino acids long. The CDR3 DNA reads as TGCGCCAGCAGCCCGTTTGGGGTAAATGAAAAACTGTTTTTT. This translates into CASSPFGVNEKLFF.

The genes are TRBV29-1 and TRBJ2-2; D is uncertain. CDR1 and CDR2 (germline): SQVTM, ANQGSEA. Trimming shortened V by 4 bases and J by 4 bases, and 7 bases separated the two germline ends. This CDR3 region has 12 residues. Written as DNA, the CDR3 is TGCAGCGTTGTATGGAGCACCGGGGAGCTGTTTTTT. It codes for CSVVWSTGELFF.

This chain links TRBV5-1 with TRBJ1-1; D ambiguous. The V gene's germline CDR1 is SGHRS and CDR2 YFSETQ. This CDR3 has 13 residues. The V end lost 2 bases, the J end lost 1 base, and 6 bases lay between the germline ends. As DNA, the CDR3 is TGCGCCAGCAGCTTAGACCCGAACACTGAAGCTTTCTTT. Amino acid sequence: CASSLDPNTEAFF.

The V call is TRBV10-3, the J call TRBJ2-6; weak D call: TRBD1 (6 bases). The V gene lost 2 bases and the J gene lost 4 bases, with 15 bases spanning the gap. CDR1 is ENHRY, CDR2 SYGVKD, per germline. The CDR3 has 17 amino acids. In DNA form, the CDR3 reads TGTGCCATCAGTGAGATCGGCAGGGGAAGAGGGGCCAACGTCCTGACTTTC. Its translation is CAISEIGRGRGANVLTF.

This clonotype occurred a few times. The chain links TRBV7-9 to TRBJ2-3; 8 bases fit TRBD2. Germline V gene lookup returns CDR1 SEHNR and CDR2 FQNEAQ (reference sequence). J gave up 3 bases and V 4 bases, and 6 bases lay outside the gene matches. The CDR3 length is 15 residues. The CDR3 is CASSYGGAWTDTQYF. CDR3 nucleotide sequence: TGTGCCAGCAGCTACGGGGGGGCGTGGACAGATACGCAGTATTTT.

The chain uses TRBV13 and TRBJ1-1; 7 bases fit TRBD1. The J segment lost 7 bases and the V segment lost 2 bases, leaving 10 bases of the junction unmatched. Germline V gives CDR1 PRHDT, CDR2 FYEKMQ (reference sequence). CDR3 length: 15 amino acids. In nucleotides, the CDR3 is TGTGCCAGCAGCTTACCGGGACAGCTCCACGGTGAAGCTTTCTTT. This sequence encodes CASSLPGQLHGEAFF. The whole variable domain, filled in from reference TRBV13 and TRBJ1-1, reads AAGVIQSPRHLIKEKRETATLKCYPIPRHDTVYWYQQGPGQDPQFLISFYEKMQSDKGSIPDRFSAQQFSDYHSELNMSSLELGDSALYFCASSLPGQLHGEAFFGQGTRLTVV.

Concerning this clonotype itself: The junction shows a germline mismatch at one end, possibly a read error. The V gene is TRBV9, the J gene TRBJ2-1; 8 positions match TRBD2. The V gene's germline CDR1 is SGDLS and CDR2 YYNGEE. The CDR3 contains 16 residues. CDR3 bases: TGTGCCAGCAGCCCCGGAGGAGTCGGCGGGGGGTACAATGAGCAGTTC. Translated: CASSPGGVGGGYNEQF.

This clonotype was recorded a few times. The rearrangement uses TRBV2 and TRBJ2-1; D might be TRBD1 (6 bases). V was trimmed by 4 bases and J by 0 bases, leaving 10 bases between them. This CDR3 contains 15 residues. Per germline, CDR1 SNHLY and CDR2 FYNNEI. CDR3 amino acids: CASSVTGNSYNEQFF. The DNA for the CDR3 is TGTGCCAGCAGTGTGACAGGAAACTCCTACAATGAGCAGTTCTTC.

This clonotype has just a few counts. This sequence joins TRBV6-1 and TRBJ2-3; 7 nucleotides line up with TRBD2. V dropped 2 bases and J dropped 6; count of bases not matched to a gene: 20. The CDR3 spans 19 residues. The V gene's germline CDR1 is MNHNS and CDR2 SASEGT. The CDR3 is CASSEPQGQTGGDFDTQYF. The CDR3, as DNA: TGTGCCAGCAGTGAACCCCAAGGTCAAACGGGGGGTGACTTCGATACGCAGTATTTT.

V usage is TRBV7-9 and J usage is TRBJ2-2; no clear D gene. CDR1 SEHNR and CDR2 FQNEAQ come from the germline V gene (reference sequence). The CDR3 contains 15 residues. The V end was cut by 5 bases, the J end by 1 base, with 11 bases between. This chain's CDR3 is CASSPPDGNTGELFF. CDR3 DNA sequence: TGTGCCAGCAGCCCGCCGGACGGGAACACCGGGGAGCTGTTTTTT. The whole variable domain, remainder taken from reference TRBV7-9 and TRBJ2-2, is DTGVSQNPRHKITKRGQNVTFRCDPISEHNRLYWYRQTLGQGPEFLTYFQNEAQLEKSRLLSDRFSAERPKGSFSTLEIQRTEQGDSAMYLCASSPPDGNTGELFFGEGSRLTVL.

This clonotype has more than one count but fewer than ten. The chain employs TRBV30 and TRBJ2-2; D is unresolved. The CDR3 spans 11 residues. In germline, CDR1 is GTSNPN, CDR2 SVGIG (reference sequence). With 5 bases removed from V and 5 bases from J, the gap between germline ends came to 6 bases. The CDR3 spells CAWDLTGELFF. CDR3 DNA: TGTGCCTGGGACCTTACCGGGGAGCTGTTTTTT.

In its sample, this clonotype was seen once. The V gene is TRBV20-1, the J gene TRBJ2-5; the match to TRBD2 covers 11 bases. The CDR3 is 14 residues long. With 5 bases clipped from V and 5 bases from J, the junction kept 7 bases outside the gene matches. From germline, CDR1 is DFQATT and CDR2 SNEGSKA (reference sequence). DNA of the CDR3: TGCAGTGCTGAGAATAGCGGGGGGGCGGAGACCCAGTACTTC. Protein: CSAENSGGAETQYF.

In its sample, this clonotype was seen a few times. The CDR3 loop reads CASSLDIPDGPGGEQFF. In DNA, the CDR3 is TGTGCCAGCAGTTTAGATATACCTGACGGGCCAGGGGGTGAGCAGTTCTTC. The V gene is TRBV27, the J gene TRBJ2-1, with TRBD1 matching 7 bases. Germline CDR1 MNHEY, CDR2 SMNVEV (reference sequence). The length of the CDR3 is 17 residues. With V trimmed by 2 bases and J by 9 bases, 16 bases remained unmatched.

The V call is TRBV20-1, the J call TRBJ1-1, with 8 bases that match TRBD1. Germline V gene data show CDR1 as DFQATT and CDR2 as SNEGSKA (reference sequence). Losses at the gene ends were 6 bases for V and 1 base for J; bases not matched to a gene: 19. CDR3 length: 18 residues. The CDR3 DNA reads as TGCAGTGCCGTGGGGCTCACCTTGGACAGGGAGGGGAACACTGAAGCTTTCTTT. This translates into CSAVGLTLDREGNTEAFF.

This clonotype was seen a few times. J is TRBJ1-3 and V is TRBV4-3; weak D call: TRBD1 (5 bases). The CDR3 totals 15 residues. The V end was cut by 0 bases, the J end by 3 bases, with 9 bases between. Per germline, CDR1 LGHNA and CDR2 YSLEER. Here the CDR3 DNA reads TGCGCCAGCAGCCAAGAGCGGACACATGGAAACACCATATATTTT. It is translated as CASSQERTHGNTIYF.

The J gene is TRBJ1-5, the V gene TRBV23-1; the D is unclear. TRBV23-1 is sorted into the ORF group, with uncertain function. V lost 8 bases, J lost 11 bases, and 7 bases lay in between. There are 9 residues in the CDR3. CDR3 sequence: CASWGAQHF. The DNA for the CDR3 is TGCGCCAGCTGGGGAGCCCAGCATTTT.